This T cell receptor beta chain comes out of a study of blood T cell repertoires in COVID-19. In regard to this clone: This sample includes further DNA sequences coding for the same CDR3.

Germline V lookup: CDR1 LNHDA, CDR2 SQIVND (reference sequence). This CDR3 region has 13 residues. The ends were cut back, 3 bases at V and 1 base at J, with 6 bases in the middle. Repertoires were generated with immunoSEQ multiplex PCR, while TCRdb's copy carries only in-frame clones and drops some. The sample has about 260,000 clones, around four fifths seen once. The origin of this receptor is a man in his 60s who had recovered from COVID-19. The specimen sequenced was peripheral blood. V gene TRBV19 combines with J gene TRBJ1-1, with a tentative D call TRBD1 (5 bases). The CDR3 DNA sequence: TGTGCCAGTAGTATCGACAGGAACACTGAAGCTTTCTTT. Its translation is CASSIDRNTEAFF.